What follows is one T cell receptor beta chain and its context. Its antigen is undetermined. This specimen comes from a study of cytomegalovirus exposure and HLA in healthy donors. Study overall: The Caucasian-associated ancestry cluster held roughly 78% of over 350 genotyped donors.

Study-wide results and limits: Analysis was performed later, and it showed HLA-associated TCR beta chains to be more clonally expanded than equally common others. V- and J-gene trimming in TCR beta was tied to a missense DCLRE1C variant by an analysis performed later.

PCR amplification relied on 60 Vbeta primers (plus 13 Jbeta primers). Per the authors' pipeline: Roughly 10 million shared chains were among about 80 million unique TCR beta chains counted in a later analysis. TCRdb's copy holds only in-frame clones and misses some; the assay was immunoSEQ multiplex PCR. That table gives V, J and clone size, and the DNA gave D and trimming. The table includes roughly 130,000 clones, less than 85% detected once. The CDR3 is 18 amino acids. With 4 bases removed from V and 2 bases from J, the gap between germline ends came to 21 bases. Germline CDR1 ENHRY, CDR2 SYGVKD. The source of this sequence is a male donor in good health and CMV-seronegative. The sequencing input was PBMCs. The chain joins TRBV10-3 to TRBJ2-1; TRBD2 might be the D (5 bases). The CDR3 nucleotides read TGTGCCATCAGTGGGGCAGAACCCCTAGGTAGCGCCTACAATGAGCAGTTCTTC. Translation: CAISGAEPLGSAYNEQFF.